One and the same sample provided the 16 T cell receptor beta chains below, sequenced in a study of T cell responses to AZD1222 COVID-19 vaccine. This table comes from immunoSEQ multiplex PCR, and its TCRdb copy is limited to in-frame clones, with some not included. The repertoire holds 120,000 or so clones, with approximately 90% as singletons. Source: peripheral blood, taken 28 days after the second AZD1222 dose. The receptors here all came from an adult who received the AZD1222 COVID-19 vaccine.

A single count supports this clone. The chain joins TRBV6-5 to TRBJ2-3; TRBD2 aligns across 10 bases. V lost 5 bases to trimming and J lost 4 bases; unmatched junction nucleotides: 3. Germline V CDR1 and CDR2: MNHEY, SVGAGI. The CDR3 spans 14 residues. CDR3 region: CASSRLAGPDTQYF. The CDR3 bases are TGTGCCAGCAGTCGACTAGCGGGTCCAGATACGCAGTATTTT.

The table lists this clone with a count of one. This rearrangement joins TRBV6-5 to TRBJ1-5; D call uncertain. V dropped 7 bases and J dropped 0 bases, with 7 bases sitting between them. CDR1 is MNHEY and CDR2 is SVGAGI in the germline V gene. The CDR3 is made up of 13 amino acids. CDR3 loop: CASTGYSNQPQHF. The CDR3 nucleotides are TGTGCCAGCACCGGTTATAGCAATCAGCCCCAGCATTTT.

This clone was seen only once. This chain connects TRBV5-1 to TRBJ2-5; D is ambiguous. V was cut by 6 bases and J by 2 bases, with 14 bases left in between. The CDR3 loop spans 14 amino acids. Germline CDR1 reads SGHRS; CDR2 reads YFSETQ. CDR3 sequence (DNA): TGCGCCAGCACCGACAACAGCACGCAAGAGACCCAGTACTTC. Translating gives CASTDNSTQETQYF.

In nucleotides, the CDR3 is TGTGCCAGCAAAAGCAGGGACCGTATTCAGCCCCAGCATTTT. Translating it yields CASKSRDRIQPQHF. This chain links TRBV2 with TRBJ1-5; possibly TRBD1 for D (5 bases). The CDR3 has 14 amino acids. CDR1 SNHLY and CDR2 FYNNEI come from the germline V gene. Trimming left V 7 bases short and J 6 bases short, with 16 bases between.

This clone has more than one count but fewer than ten. V usage is TRBV3-1 (or the pseudogene TRBV3-2) and J usage is TRBJ1-1; no clear D. Trimming took 1 base from V and 6 from J, leaving 15 bases between them. The CDR3 totals 15 residues. Germline V gene data show CDR1 as LGHDT and CDR2 as YNNKEL (reference sequence). In DNA form, the CDR3 reads TGTGCCAGCAGCCAAGGTATAGGGAGTCGCTCTGAAGCTTTCTTT. It translates to CASSQGIGSRSEAFF.

The chain recombines TRBV28 with TRBJ1-2; D gene unclear. V lost 4 bases and J 2 bases, leaving 14 bases between the germline ends. The CDR3 runs 15 residues. Germline CDR1 reads MDHEN; CDR2 reads SYDVKM. The CDR3 loop reads CASSSDGGPNYGYTF. The CDR3 region has the DNA TGTGCCAGCAGTTCTGATGGAGGGCCCAACTATGGCTACACCTTC.

V gene TRBV5-4 combines with J gene TRBJ1-2; weak D call: TRBD1 (6 bases). CDR3 length: 16 residues. With 0 bases removed from V and 8 bases from J, the gap between germline ends came to 20 bases. CDR1 SGHNT and CDR2 YYREEE come from the germline V gene (reference sequence). The CDR3 DNA reads TGTGCCAGCAGCTTGGCCGGGGAGGGGGGGCGCAACGGCTACACCTTC. Its translation is CASSLAGEGGRNGYTF.

This clone was seen once. The rearrangement links TRBV4-1 to TRBJ1-4; D might be TRBD1 (6 bases). Germline CDR1 reads MGHRA; CDR2 reads YSYEKL. Trimming pared 1 base from V and 1 base from J, leaving 13 bases between. The CDR3 is made up of 17 amino acids. Here the CDR3 reads CASSQGEGVLTNEKLFF. The CDR3 DNA is TGCGCCAGCAGCCAAGGAGAGGGGGTTTTAACTAATGAAAAACTGTTTTTT.

The J gene is TRBJ1-1, the V gene TRBV18; D ambiguous. Trimming removed 2 bases at V and 5 bases at J, with 12 bases between. CDR1 is KGHSH, CDR2 LQKENI, per germline. The CDR3 totals 14 residues. CDR3: CASSPYNRDTEAFF. The DNA of the CDR3 is TGTGCCAGCTCACCATACAATAGGGATACTGAAGCTTTCTTT.

This clone was seen a handful of times. The V gene is TRBV5-4, the J gene TRBJ2-7, with D possibly TRBD1 on 5 matching bases. This CDR3 is 14 amino acids long. The V gene lost 2 bases and the J gene lost 0 bases, with 9 bases spanning the gap. Germline assignment: CDR1 SGHNT and CDR2 YYREEE (reference sequence). CDR3 nucleotide sequence: TGTGCCAGCAGCTTTCAGGGCAGCTCCTACGAGCAGTACTTC. This codes for CASSFQGSSYEQYF.

The chain links TRBV2 to TRBJ2-7; possibly TRBD2 for D (5 bases). The CDR3 spans 13 residues. Looked up from germline, CDR1 is SNHLY and CDR2 is FYNNEI. Trimming took 6 bases from V and 3 from J, leaving 12 bases between them. CDR3 bases: TGTGCCAGCAGAGAGGGCCGGAACTACGAGCAGTACTTC. The encoded protein is CASREGRNYEQYF.

The chain combines TRBV6-1 with TRBJ1-5; D ambiguous. The CDR3 contains 13 residues. V gave up 2 bases and J gave up 5 bases, with 7 bases separating them. The germline CDR1 and CDR2 sequences are MNHNS and SASEGT. CDR3 sequence (DNA): TGTGCCAGCAGTGAACACACGGATCAGCCCCAGCATTTT. Its protein product is CASSEHTDQPQHF.

Only one count was recorded for this clone. In DNA form, the CDR3 reads TGTGCCAGCAGCTTAGACAGGGCAGAACGGACCCAGTACTTC. Its translation: CASSLDRAERTQYF. The chain employs TRBV7-3 and TRBJ2-5, with 7 bases identical to TRBD1. This CDR3 contains 14 residues. The trim removed 2 bases at V and 7 bases at J, leaving 7 bases unmatched. Per the germline V gene, CDR1 is SGHTA and CDR2 is FQGTGA. The whole variable domain, filled in from reference TRBV7-3 and TRBJ2-5, reads GAGVSQTPSNKVTEKGKYVELRCDPISGHTALYWYRQSLGQGPEFLIYFQGTGAADDSGLPNDRFFAVRPEGSVSTLKIQRTERGDSAVYLCASSLDRAERTQYFGPGTRLLVL.

The gene calls are TRBV27 and TRBJ2-7; D is possibly TRBD1 (6 bases). Germline CDR1 MNHEY, CDR2 SMNVEV (reference sequence). The CDR3 totals 14 residues. Trimming cost V 2 bases and J 5 bases, with 13 bases left between them. This chain's CDR3 is CASSLGQKWNEQYF. DNA of the CDR3: TGTGCCAGCAGTTTAGGACAGAAATGGAACGAGCAGTACTTC.

This chain connects TRBV27 to TRBJ2-7, with D possibly being TRBD1 (5 bases). CDR1 MNHEY and CDR2 SMNVEV come from the germline V gene (reference sequence). Trimming pared 1 base from V and 2 bases from J, leaving 12 bases between. The CDR3 is 15 residues long. The CDR3 region is CASSLLETDPYEQYF. Written as DNA, the CDR3 is TGTGCCAGCAGTTTATTAGAGACAGACCCCTACGAGCAGTACTTC.

The chain has TRBV3-1 (or the pseudogene TRBV3-2) and TRBJ2-3; perhaps TRBD2 as D (6 bases). Germline loops: CDR1 LGHDT, CDR2 YNNKEL (reference sequence). Trimming stripped 3 bases from V and 10 bases from J, with 11 bases between. CDR3 size: 12 residues. The CDR3 is CASSHGGKSQYF. CDR3 coding DNA: TGTGCCAGCAGCCATGGGGGGAAATCGCAGTATTTT.